The next 26 T cell receptor beta chains were all read from a single sample in a study of cytomegalovirus exposure and HLA in healthy donors (dated by TCRdb to about 2017). The library came from the immunoSEQ multiplex PCR assay. TCRdb mirrors the immuneACCESS table, restricted to in-frame sequences. Some clones are absent from its copies; in checked studies, under half trace to an unresolved V gene, and the reason for the others is unknown. A total of about 130,000 clones appear in this sample, approximately 82% of them only once. The ten biggest clones cover 25% to 30% of the sample. The sample consisted of PBMCs. The receptors originated from a man aged 25-40 years in good health and CMV-seropositive.

The chain has TRBV5-5 and TRBJ1-1; 7 nucleotides agree with TRBD1. The CDR3 has 15 amino acids. Germline V gene sequence: CDR1 SGHKS, CDR2 YYEKEE (reference sequence). V was pared by 0 bases and J by 3 bases, with 5 bases of the junction left unmatched. The CDR3 is CASSLESRGYTEAFF. The CDR3 DNA is TGTGCCAGCAGCTTGGAATCCAGGGGGTACACTGAAGCTTTCTTT.

The chain joins TRBV5-4 to TRBJ1-1; D not resolved. This CDR3 comprises 13 residues. CDR1 and CDR2 (germline): SGHNT, YYREEE (reference sequence). Trimming removed 0 bases from V and 7 bases from J, with 10 bases in between. For the CDR3, the DNA is TGTGCCAGCAGCTTGGTGTCAATCGGTGAAGCTTTCTTT. Protein: CASSLVSIGEAFF.

The chain joins TRBV29-1 to TRBJ2-3; tentatively, D is TRBD2 (6 bases). The CDR3 sequence is 14 residues long. The germline gives CDR1 SQVTM, CDR2 ANQGSEA. Trimming cost V 6 bases and J 1 base, with 14 bases left between them. This chain's CDR3 is CSVEGRRGTDTQYF. The DNA of the CDR3 is TGCAGCGTGGAGGGTCGGAGGGGCACAGATACGCAGTATTTT.

This chain uses TRBV7-6 with TRBJ2-5; 11 bases fit TRBD2. Germline V gene lookup returns CDR1 SGHVS and CDR2 FNYEAQ. The CDR3 sequence is 15 residues long. V lost 5 bases, J lost 4 bases, and 6 bases stayed unmatched. CDR3 in amino acids: CASSSSGRALETQYF. CDR3 DNA: TGTGCCAGCAGCAGTAGCGGGAGGGCGTTAGAGACCCAGTACTTC.

This clone was counted a single time. The chain links TRBV9 to TRBJ2-5; D gene unclear. This CDR3 spans 15 amino acids. Per the germline V gene, CDR1 is SGDLS and CDR2 is YYNGEE. V gave up 4 bases and J gave up 3 bases, with 16 bases separating them. CDR3 residues: CASSLIGTLEETQYF. CDR3 nucleotides: TGTGCCAGCAGCCTAATAGGAACCCTAGAAGAGACCCAGTACTTC.

This chain links TRBV6-6 with TRBJ2-1; D is ambiguous. Trimming removed 2 bases at V and 7 bases at J, with 6 bases between. The CDR3 sequence is 12 residues long. Germline CDR1 reads MNHNY; CDR2 reads SVGAGI (reference sequence). The CDR3 DNA follows: TGTGCCAGCAGTTACCCCGGGAATGAGCAGTTCTTC. It is translated as CASSYPGNEQFF.

This chain connects TRBV18 to TRBJ1-1; TRBD1 matches 7 bases. Trimming removed 6 bases from V and 6 bases from J; junction bases left unmatched: 10. The CDR3 length is 14 residues. Germline CDR1 and CDR2: KGHSH and LQKENI. The DNA for the CDR3 is TGTGCCAGCTCTGCATATGGGCAGGGGGCTGAAGCTTTCTTT. Translating it yields CASSAYGQGAEAFF.

This clone was seen once. This chain joins TRBV5-1 and TRBJ2-5; TRBD1 matches at 9 bases. The CDR3 contains 12 residues. J gave up 5 bases and V 6 bases, and 2 bases lay outside the gene matches. Per the germline V gene, CDR1 is SGHRS and CDR2 is YFSETQ. The CDR3 coding sequence is TGCGCCAGCAACGACAGGGGGGAGACCCAGTACTTC. Amino acid sequence: CASNDRGETQYF.

The chain has TRBV29-1 and TRBJ2-7; 9 positions agree with TRBD2. The CDR3 totals 14 residues. J lost 2 bases, V lost 2 bases, and 4 bases had no gene match. The germline gives CDR1 SQVTM, CDR2 ANQGSEA. The chain's CDR3 is CSVEIAGETYEQYF. The DNA for the CDR3 is TGCAGCGTTGAAATAGCGGGAGAGACCTACGAGCAGTACTTC.

This clone was picked up a small number of times. This rearrangement joins TRBV5-1 to TRBJ2-1; 8 nucleotides align to TRBD2. CDR1 is SGHRS and CDR2 is YFSETQ in the germline V gene. The CDR3 extends over 14 amino acids. The V and J ends lost 7 bases and 4 bases, in that order; junction bases with no gene match: 7. Here the CDR3 reads CASCYGGGYNEQFF. The CDR3 nucleotides are TGCGCCAGCTGCTACGGGGGGGGGTACAATGAGCAGTTCTTC. The full variable domain, in which reference TRBV5-1 and TRBJ2-1 provide the parts outside the CDR3, is KAGVTQTPRYLIKTRGQQVTLSCSPISGHRSVSWYQQTPGQGLQFLFEYFSETQRNKGNFPGRFSGRQFSNSRSEMNVSTLELGDSALYLCASCYGGGYNEQFFGPGTRLTVL.

V usage is TRBV7-2 and J usage is TRBJ2-7; D gene unclear. CDR3 length equals 13 residues. Germline values: CDR1 SGHTA, CDR2 FQGNSA. The germline V and J ends were trimmed by 7 bases and 4 bases, with 14 bases remaining between them. The CDR3 spells CASTPAVSYEQYF. In nucleotides, the CDR3 is TGTGCCAGCACACCGGCGGTGTCTTACGAGCAGTACTTC.

The rearrangement joins TRBV28 to TRBJ1-2, with TRBD1 matching over 7 bases. V shed 5 bases, J shed 0 bases, and the junction held 6 bases outside the gene matches. Germline V gives CDR1 MDHEN, CDR2 SYDVKM. The CDR3 has 15 residues. CDR3 protein: CASSTRDRPNYGYTF. The CDR3, as DNA: TGTGCCAGCAGTACCAGGGACAGACCTAACTATGGCTACACCTTC.

The table lists this clone with a count of one. V and J are TRBV7-9 and TRBJ1-1; D possibly corresponds to TRBD1 (5 bases). The germline gives CDR1 SEHNR, CDR2 FQNEAQ (reference sequence). CDR3 length: 14 amino acids. Between the trimmed V and J ends, which lost 3 bases and 3 bases, there was a span of 11 bases. For the CDR3, the DNA is TGTGCCAGCAGCTTGTTCCAGGGCGACACTGAAGCTTTCTTT. Protein sequence: CASSLFQGDTEAFF. Using reference TRBV7-9 and TRBJ1-1 for the parts outside the CDR3, the full variable domain is DTGVSQNPRHKITKRGQNVTFRCDPISEHNRLYWYRQTLGQGPEFLTYFQNEAQLEKSRLLSDRFSAERPKGSFSTLEIQRTEQGDSAMYLCASSLFQGDTEAFFGQGTRLTVV.

This clone has only a few counts. This chain links TRBV11-1 with TRBJ2-5; 7 bases fit TRBD2. This CDR3 contains 17 residues. V lost 1 base and J lost 3; bases outside the gene matches: 11. Per the germline V gene, CDR1 is SGHAT and CDR2 is FQDESV (reference sequence). The CDR3 DNA follows: TGTGCCAGCAGCTTAGTGGTTGCTAGCGGCCCCGAAGAGACCCAGTACTTC. Its protein product is CASSLVVASGPEETQYF.

The chain is built from TRBV10-2 and TRBJ1-1; 7 bases fit TRBD1. There are 14 residues in the CDR3. Germline CDR1 and CDR2: WSHSY and SAAADI. V was clipped by 7 bases and J by 4 bases; unmatched bases: 9. The DNA for the CDR3 is TGCGCCAGCAACCCACCCGGGACAGCCACTGAAGCTTTCTTT. Translated: CASNPPGTATEAFF.

The chain is built from TRBV5-6 and TRBJ1-1, with D perhaps matching TRBD1 (5 bases). From germline, CDR1 is SGHDT and CDR2 YYEEEE. Trimming shortened V by 0 bases and J by 1 base, and 7 bases separated the two germline ends. This CDR3 contains 14 residues. The CDR3 DNA is TGTGCCAGCAGCTTGGGGGGCAGGAACACTGAAGCTTTCTTT. It translates to CASSLGGRNTEAFF.

The chain carries TRBV6-1 and TRBJ1-2, with 9 bases matching TRBD1. The V and J ends lost 3 bases and 8 bases, in that order; junction bases with no gene match: 10. This CDR3 region has 15 residues. Germline CDR1 and CDR2: MNHNS and SASEGT. Here the CDR3 reads CASSDGTGFLGGYTF. The CDR3 coding sequence is TGTGCCAGCAGTGACGGGACAGGGTTCCTTGGGGGCTACACCTTC.

This clone has more than one count but fewer than ten. The chain is built from TRBV29-1 and TRBJ1-1; D may be TRBD1 (6 bases). V lost 7 bases and J 4 bases, leaving 13 bases between the germline ends. The CDR3 loop spans 12 amino acids. Germline CDR1 and CDR2: SQVTM and ANQGSEA. CDR3 DNA sequence: TGCAGCGCCCAACAGGGAAGCACTGAAGCTTTCTTT. Translated: CSAQQGSTEAFF.

This clone has only a few counts. V usage is TRBV15 and J usage is TRBJ2-7, with 8 bases that match TRBD2. The CDR3 loop spans 14 amino acids. Germline assignment: CDR1 LNHNV and CDR2 YYDKDF (reference sequence). V was clipped by 5 bases and J by 0 bases; unmatched bases: 3. CDR3 sequence reads: CATSRSGSSYEQYF. The CDR3 nucleotides read TGTGCCACCAGCCGCAGCGGGAGCTCCTACGAGCAGTACTTC.

This clone is a singleton in its sample. The rearrangement links TRBV4-3 to TRBJ1-2; TRBD1 is a possible D gene (6 bases). V dropped 0 bases and J dropped 0 bases, with 11 bases sitting between them. CDR1 is LGHNA and CDR2 is YSLEER in the germline V gene. This CDR3 has 16 amino acids. CDR3 protein: CASSQDTDSSNYGYTF. The CDR3 DNA is TGCGCCAGCAGCCAAGACACGGACAGTTCTAACTATGGCTACACCTTC.

The rearrangement links TRBV6-6 to TRBJ1-1; TRBD1 agrees at 7 bases. The CDR3 spans 14 residues. Germline loops: CDR1 MNHNY, CDR2 SVGAGI (reference sequence). V lost 4 bases, J lost 6 bases, and 8 bases stayed unmatched. CDR3 sequence (DNA): TGTGCCAGCAGTTCCCGACAGGGTGGGGCTGAAGCTTTCTTT. As protein: CASSSRQGGAEAFF.

This rearrangement joins TRBV7-9 to TRBJ2-1; the match to TRBD2 covers 10 bases. Per the germline V gene, CDR1 is SEHNR and CDR2 is FQNEAQ (reference sequence). The ends lost 6 bases at V and 7 bases at J; junction bases unmatched: 18. The CDR3 length is 18 residues. The CDR3 coding sequence is TGTGCCAGCAGTTTGGCCAATGGTTGGCCTAGCGGGAGTAATGAGCAGTTCTTC. Translation gives CASSLANGWPSGSNEQFF.

The gene calls are TRBV7-3 and TRBJ2-3, with TRBD2 identical over 11 bases. Germline V gene lookup returns CDR1 SGHTA and CDR2 FQGTGA. The J segment lost 1 base and the V segment lost 2 bases, leaving 5 bases of the junction unmatched. The CDR3 covers 17 residues. Here the CDR3 DNA reads TGTGCCAGCAGCTTAGGCATTAGCGGGAGGGGCACAGATACGCAGTATTTT. It is translated as CASSLGISGRGTDTQYF.

This clone was detected many times. The rearrangement links TRBV6-9 to TRBJ1-2; D call uncertain. V lost 5 bases to trimming and J lost 7 bases, with 20 bases between them. The V gene's germline CDR1 is MNHGY and CDR2 SVAAGI. CDR3 length: 15 amino acids. The DNA of the CDR3 is TGTGCCAGCAGTAGCGGTAGGACCTCCGGGAGTGGCTACACCTTC. This gives the protein CASSSGRTSGSGYTF.

This rearrangement joins TRBV5-1 to TRBJ2-5; tentatively, D is TRBD1 (5 bases). There are 15 residues in the CDR3. Germline V lookup: CDR1 SGHRS, CDR2 YFSETQ. V dropped 6 bases and J dropped 1 base, with 16 bases sitting between them. This CDR3 is CASTPQGRGQETQYF. The CDR3 DNA reads TGCGCCAGCACCCCCCAGGGTAGGGGCCAAGAGACCCAGTACTTC.

The chain is built from TRBV30 and TRBJ2-3, with 11 nucleotides matching TRBD2. This CDR3 has 16 amino acids. Germline lookup yields CDR1 GTSNPN and CDR2 SVGIG (reference sequence). V trimming: 5 bases; J trimming: 6 bases; junction bases outside the gene matches: 13. The CDR3 loop is CAWLLPGLAVQDTQYF. As DNA, the CDR3 is TGTGCCTGGCTGCTTCCGGGACTAGCGGTGCAGGATACGCAGTATTTT.